The clone carrying this T cell receptor beta chain was seen more than once but under ten times. Its antigen is not known. The CDR3 has 17 amino acids. Between the trimmed V and J ends, which lost 8 bases and 0 bases, there was a span of 20 bases. The source of the sample is a study of identical twins. Notes on the study in general: High-abundance cord blood beta clonotypes had fewer insertions; memory repertoires showed none. The presence of invariant MAIT and iNKT cells could partly confound analyses of zero-insertion sequences. In beta out-of-frame sequences, the excess sharing between twins was weaker.

Using its own MiXCR run on the 5' RACE reads, TCRdb lists one record per CDR3 protein. Of 400,000 to 650,000 distinct CDR3 sequences detected, about 20% appear once; the ten largest clones hold approximately 0.95%. The same data also contributed to another study, on T cells expressing NK-cell markers. This second study notes: The sorts in several experiments were restricted to alpha-beta TCR T cells by an anti-gamma-delta TCR antibody.

J is TRBJ1-5 and V is TRBV12-3 or TRBV12-4, with D possibly matching TRBD1 (6 bases). The origin of this receptor is a woman between 18 and 29 years old in good health. The sequencing sample was made of CD4+ T cells sorted from blood. Written as DNA, the CDR3 is TGTGCCAGCCCTAGGCTTCGAAGAGGGGGTAGCAATCAGCCCCAGCATTTT. Translation gives CASPRLRRGGSNQPQHF.